This record concerns one T cell receptor (beta chain) sequence. In the PCR, 60 Vbeta and 13 Jbeta primers were used. Produced via immunoSEQ multiplex PCR; TCRdb's table is partial and in-frame only. The sample records approximately 170,000 clones, over 75% being singletons. The data originate from a study of cytomegalovirus exposure and HLA in healthy donors. This TCR derives from a middle-aged man in good health and CMV-seropositive. The sequenced sample was PBMCs.

The CDR3 region is CASSFSRNTEAFF. The DNA for the CDR3 is TGTGCCAGCAGCTTTAGTAGGAACACTGAAGCTTTCTTT. The J gene is TRBJ1-1, the V gene TRBV7-3, with unresolved D. Trimming left V 3 bases short and J 1 base short, with 6 bases between. This CDR3 is 13 amino acids long. Germline lookup yields CDR1 SGHTA and CDR2 FQGTGA.